A single sample is the source of the 15 T cell receptor beta chains below, sequenced in a study of post-analysis software for immune sequencing data (dated by TCRdb to about 2015). Their antigens remain unidentified. General findings and caveats noted by the study authors: Significantly higher frequencies in patients than in controls were found for five or six TRBV segments, including TRBV5-6, TRBV5-1 and TRBV20-1.

To prepare the library, PCR was applied. The listed sequencing device is Illumina HiSeq 2500. To reduce PCR and sequencing biases, unique molecular identifiers were built into the TCR beta cDNA libraries. TCRdb handled the public reads itself, with Q25 trimming in fastp and clone calling in MiXCR, and kept productive beta chains. Records with the same CDR3 protein are collapsed into one entry carrying the most frequent genes and DNA. Here the sample has approximately 350,000 distinct CDR3 sequences; roughly 36% occur a single time. The ten largest clones add up to over 10% of the sample. The material sequenced was blood. The receptors derive from a girl aged 5-17 years with multiple sclerosis.

The chain couples TRBV12-3 or TRBV12-4 to TRBJ2-3; D unclear. CDR3 length equals 14 residues. V lost 6 bases, J lost 13 bases, and 23 bases lay in between. CDR3 region: CASSFLISTDAEYF. The CDR3 DNA is TGTGCCAGCAGCTTTCTGATTAGCACAGATGCGGAGTATTTT.

The chain combines TRBV6-6 with TRBJ1-1; a weak D match, TRBD1 (5 bases). Trimming removed 4 bases from V and 6 bases from J, with 21 bases in between. The CDR3 is made up of 16 amino acids. Germline CDR1 and CDR2: MNHNY and SVGAGI (reference sequence). For the CDR3, the DNA is TGTGCCAGCAGTTCCGAACCGGGGGGGTTAGCCGCTGAAGCTTTCTTT. This translates into CASSSEPGGLAAEAFF.

The V and J genes are TRBV19 and TRBJ2-5; D perhaps matches TRBD2 (6 bases). The CDR3 has 14 residues. V lost 4 bases, J lost 4 bases, and 13 bases lay in between. The V gene's germline CDR1 is LNHDA and CDR2 SQIVND (reference sequence). This CDR3 reads CASSRWGDGETQYF. The CDR3 nucleotides are TGTGCCAGTAGTAGGTGGGGGGACGGAGAGACCCAGTACTTC.

This clonotype was recorded once. The chain combines TRBV6-1 with TRBJ1-5, with TRBD1 as a possible D gene (6 bases). The CDR3 consists of 16 residues. Trimming removed 10 bases at V and 0 bases at J, with 19 bases between. The germline V gene has CDR1 MNHNS and CDR2 SASEGT. CDR3 amino acids: CATRRGPTDSNQPQHF. CDR3 nucleotide sequence: TGTGCCACTCGCAGGGGCCCGACAGATAGCAATCAGCCCCAGCATTTT.

The chain has TRBV6-1 and TRBJ2-1, with 14 bases identical to TRBD2. Trimming removed 10 bases from V and 3 bases from J; junction bases left unmatched: 14. Germline V lookup: CDR1 MNHNS, CDR2 SASEGT. This CDR3 region has 18 residues. The CDR3 protein is CATSKGLAGANYYNEQFF. The CDR3 nucleotides are TGTGCCACATCGAAGGGACTAGCGGGGGCAAACTACTACAATGAGCAGTTCTTC.

This clonotype turned up a few times. The CDR3: CASSLGTGPNQPQHF. CDR3 bases: TGTGCCAGCAGTTTGGGGACAGGGCCAAATCAGCCCCAGCATTTT. V and J are TRBV27 and TRBJ1-5; 9 bases align to TRBD1. Germline V CDR1 and CDR2: MNHEY, SMNVEV (reference sequence). CDR3 length: 15 amino acids. With V trimmed by 3 bases and J by 4 bases, 4 bases remained unmatched.

This clonotype has more than one count but fewer than ten. The rearrangement links TRBV7-2 to TRBJ1-1, with D hard to call. Germline V CDR1 and CDR2: SGHTA, FQGNSA. Trimming stripped 4 bases from V and 0 bases from J, with 9 bases between. This CDR3 contains 14 residues. CDR3 region: CASSSSALNTEAFF. The CDR3 coding sequence is TGTGCCAGCAGCTCGTCAGCCCTGAACACTGAAGCTTTCTTT.

This clonotype was observed at least ten times. The chain recombines TRBV29-1 with TRBJ2-7; D uncertain. Trimming cost V 6 bases and J 3 bases, with 15 bases left between them. Germline V CDR1 and CDR2: SQVTM, ANQGSEA. CDR3 length: 13 amino acids. The CDR3, as DNA: TGCAGCGTGAAGCGTCGCAGAGACTACGAGCAGTACTTC. It codes for CSVKRRRDYEQYF.

This clonotype was seen more than once but under ten times. The chain recombines TRBV28 with TRBJ2-7; a weak D match, TRBD1 (6 bases). The CDR3 has 14 amino acids. Germline CDR1 and CDR2: MDHEN and SYDVKM. Deletions cut 8 bases from V and 2 bases from J, with 16 bases between. The CDR3 DNA reads as TGTGCCAGCGGTTCCGGGACACCCACCTACGAGCAGTACTTC. Translated, it gives CASGSGTPTYEQYF.

This clonotype was detected only a few times. This chain joins TRBV7-2 and TRBJ2-5, with 7 nucleotides matching TRBD2. The CDR3 has 18 amino acids. The germline CDR1 and CDR2 sequences are SGHTA and FQGNSA. The ends lost 4 bases at V and 0 bases at J; junction bases unmatched: 14. The CDR3 region has the DNA TGTGCCAGCAGCTCTCTCGGGAGGAGCGGGGCGTACCAAGAGACCCAGTACTTC. Protein sequence: CASSSLGRSGAYQETQYF.

This CDR3 is CASSASYLGGDYNSPLHF. The CDR3 bases are TGTGCCAGCAGCGCCTCTTATTTAGGGGGGGACTATAATTCACCCCTCCACTTT. The gene calls are TRBV13 and TRBJ1-6; the D gene is possibly TRBD1 (6 bases). CDR3 length equals 18 residues. Germline CDR1 is PRHDT and CDR2 is FYEKMQ (reference sequence). The V end was cut by 5 bases, the J end by 3 bases, with 20 bases between.

This clonotype came up a few times. This chain connects TRBV20-1 to TRBJ1-4; no clear D. V was trimmed by 3 bases and J by 7 bases, leaving 12 bases between them. Germline values: CDR1 DFQATT, CDR2 SNEGSKA (reference sequence). This CDR3 spans 13 amino acids. CDR3 bases: TGCAGTGCTAGCCAGGCGCCTACTGAAAAACTGTTTTTT. Translating it yields CSASQAPTEKLFF.

In its sample, this clonotype was seen many times. CDR3 sequence: CASSPAVGISYNEQFF. The CDR3 coding sequence is TGTGCCAGCAGCCCAGCCGTCGGGATCTCCTACAATGAGCAGTTCTTC. The chain links TRBV7-9 to TRBJ2-1; tentatively, D is TRBD2 (5 bases). The length of the CDR3 is 16 residues. Germline CDR1 is SEHNR and CDR2 is FQNEAQ (reference sequence). The germline V and J ends were trimmed by 5 bases and 0 bases, with 14 bases remaining between them.

The chain has TRBV29-1 and TRBJ2-7, with TRBD1 matching over 9 bases. The J call may not be correct, given that the DNA end is closer to TRBJ2-5. Germline-derived CDR1 and CDR2 are SQVTM and ANQGSEA. This CDR3 spans 14 amino acids. CDR3 DNA: TGCAGCGTCACAGGGGGCTTTAGTTGGGAGACCCAGTACTTC. Translating gives CSVTGGFSWETQYF.

This clonotype was seen a handful of times. This chain links TRBV7-8 with TRBJ1-2, with D uncertain. The V end was cut by 5 bases, the J end by 4 bases, with 17 bases between. This CDR3 is 15 amino acids long. Germline assignment: CDR1 SGHVS and CDR2 FQNEAQ. CDR3 nucleotides: TGTGCCAGCAGCACTAGGGTAATTTTCCGCTATGGCTACACCTTC. It encodes CASSTRVIFRYGYTF.